One and the same sample provided the 31 T cell receptor beta chains below, sequenced in a study of blood T cell repertoires in COVID-19 (dated by TCRdb to about 2020). The protocol used for the library was the immunoSEQ multiplex PCR assay. In TCRdb, the immuneACCESS table is reduced to in-frame sequences with V and J assigned. These tables do not hold every clone; where another copy was compared, an unresolved V gene accounts for under half, and the others remain unexplained. This sample gives some 80,000 clones in total; 75% to 95% of them show up just once. The ten largest clones represent approximately 0.74% of the sample. Source material: peripheral blood. All receptors derive from an elderly woman with acute or convalescent COVID-19.

The chain recombines TRBV7-9 with TRBJ2-1, with 7 bases aligning to TRBD2. CDR1 is SEHNR, CDR2 FQNEAQ, per germline (reference sequence). V lost 3 bases to trimming and J lost 6 bases; unmatched junction nucleotides: 11. The CDR3 has 16 residues. CDR3 coding DNA: TGTGCCAGCAGCTTCGTTATGGGCGGGGGTGGCAATGAGCAGTTCTTC. It encodes CASSFVMGGGGNEQFF. Combining the CDR3 with reference TRBV7-9 and TRBJ2-1 gives the whole variable domain DTGVSQNPRHKITKRGQNVTFRCDPISEHNRLYWYRQTLGQGPEFLTYFQNEAQLEKSRLLSDRFSAERPKGSFSTLEIQRTEQGDSAMYLCASSFVMGGGGNEQFFGPGTRLTVL.

As DNA, the CDR3 is TGTGCCTGCCGACAGGGGGGCTATGGCTACACCTTC. It is translated as CACRQGGYGYTF. The gene calls are TRBV25-1 and TRBJ1-2; 9 bases line up with TRBD1. CDR1 MGHDK and CDR2 SYGVNS come from the germline V gene. Trimming at V came to 11 bases and at J to 4 bases, leaving 5 bases not matched to a gene. The CDR3 consists of 12 residues.

The chain has TRBV29-1 and TRBJ2-5; TRBD2 agrees at 7 bases. The CDR3 length is 11 residues. V was clipped by 4 bases and J by 4 bases; unmatched bases: 0. CDR1 and CDR2 from the germline V gene are SQVTM and ANQGSEA. The CDR3 reads CSVGGGETQYF. CDR3 sequence (DNA): TGCAGCGTTGGGGGGGGAGAGACCCAGTACTTC. Drawing the rest from reference TRBV29-1 and TRBJ2-5, the complete variable domain is SAVISQKPSRDICQRGTSLTIQCQVDSQVTMMFWYRQQPGQSLTLIATANQGSEATYESGFVIDKFPISRPNLTFSTLTVSNMSPEDSSIYLCSVGGGETQYFGPGTRLLVL.

The rearrangement uses TRBV6-4 and TRBJ2-1; D is uncertain. Germline assignment: CDR1 MRHNA and CDR2 SNTAGT. V lost 7 bases and J lost 7, with 17 bases in between. The CDR3 loop spans 14 amino acids. The CDR3 DNA sequence: TGTGCCAGCACTTTCACTACGCCTCTAAATGAGCAGTTCTTC. Translated: CASTFTTPLNEQFF.

The gene calls are TRBV18 and TRBJ1-5; D ambiguous. CDR1 and CDR2 (germline): KGHSH, LQKENI. The CDR3 contains 14 residues. V lost 3 bases and J 0 bases, leaving 6 bases between the germline ends. CDR3 sequence reads: CASSPEGSNQPQHF. For the CDR3, the DNA is TGTGCCAGCTCACCTGAGGGTAGCAATCAGCCCCAGCATTTT.

This clone was recorded a few times. The chain uses TRBV6-1 and TRBJ2-5; 12 bases map to TRBD2. The CDR3 is 16 residues long. Per the germline V gene, CDR1 is MNHNS and CDR2 is SASEGT. V lost 3 bases to trimming and J lost 2 bases; unmatched junction nucleotides: 4. CDR3 sequence (DNA): TGTGCCAGCAGTGAGCTTCTAGCGGGGGGGCAAGAGACCCAGTACTTC. Its protein product is CASSELLAGGQETQYF.

This chain links TRBV10-3 with TRBJ2-3, with TRBD1 matching over 8 bases. J lost 6 bases, V lost 9 bases, and 11 bases had no gene match. The germline V gene has CDR1 ENHRY and CDR2 SYGVKD. The CDR3 has 14 residues. CDR3 DNA: TGTGCCATTTCAGGGGGCGCTTCCTCTGATACGCAGTATTTT. Protein sequence: CAISGGASSDTQYF.

The rearrangement links TRBV4-1 to TRBJ2-3, with TRBD2 matching 10 bases. After removal of 0 bases from V and 6 bases from J, the junction contained 9 bases not matched to a gene. Germline values: CDR1 MGHRA, CDR2 YSYEKL. There are 17 residues in the CDR3. As DNA, the CDR3 is TGCGCCAGCAGCCAAGACCCTAGCGGGAGCTTCGTCGATACGCAGTATTTT. Its protein product is CASSQDPSGSFVDTQYF.

This chain connects TRBV18 to TRBJ1-4; perhaps TRBD1 as D (6 bases). The CDR3 is 14 amino acids. V was clipped by 2 bases and J by 13 bases, with 17 bases between them. CDR1 and CDR2 (germline): KGHSH, LQKENI. CDR3 in amino acids: CASSPGAARGGLFF. DNA of the CDR3: TGTGCCAGCTCACCAGGGGCGGCGCGAGGGGGACTGTTTTTT.

The rearrangement uses TRBV27 and TRBJ2-7; 7 positions match TRBD1. Trimming at V came to 5 bases and at J to 0 bases, leaving 7 bases not matched to a gene. This CDR3 region has 15 residues. Germline V lookup: CDR1 MNHEY, CDR2 SMNVEV (reference sequence). The chain's CDR3 is CASSPGQPDSYEQYF. The CDR3 DNA sequence: TGTGCCAGCAGTCCGGGACAGCCCGACTCCTACGAGCAGTACTTC.

The chain is built from TRBV5-1 and TRBJ2-2; perhaps TRBD1 as D (6 bases). Trimming took 4 bases from V and 1 from J, leaving 8 bases between them. CDR1 and CDR2 from the germline V gene are SGHRS and YFSETQ. The CDR3 is made up of 14 amino acids. CDR3 loop: CASSKGQNTGELFF. The CDR3 DNA reads TGCGCCAGCAGCAAGGGACAGAACACCGGGGAGCTGTTTTTT. Full variable domain (outside the CDR3, taken from reference TRBV5-1 and TRBJ2-2): KAGVTQTPRYLIKTRGQQVTLSCSPISGHRSVSWYQQTPGQGLQFLFEYFSETQRNKGNFPGRFSGRQFSNSRSEMNVSTLELGDSALYLCASSKGQNTGELFFGEGSRLTVL.

The chain recombines TRBV5-4 with TRBJ2-2; D possibly corresponds to TRBD2 (6 bases). The CDR3 is 15 amino acids. Germline-derived CDR1 and CDR2 are SGHNT and YYREEE (reference sequence). The germline V and J ends were trimmed by 4 bases and 2 bases, with 12 bases remaining between them. CDR3 protein: CASSPGTPNTGELFF. The CDR3 DNA reads TGTGCCAGCAGCCCCGGGACTCCAAACACCGGGGAGCTGTTTTTT.

The V and J genes are TRBV5-1 and TRBJ1-2; 12 bases are shared with TRBD1. This CDR3 is built from 17 residues. The V segment lost 0 bases and the J segment 5 bases; nucleotides outside the gene matches: 8. From germline, CDR1 is SGHRS and CDR2 YFSETQ. This CDR3 is CASSLGATGQGAYGYTF. The CDR3 bases are TGCGCCAGCAGCTTGGGGGCCACGGGACAGGGGGCTTATGGCTACACCTTC.

This clone appeared a single time. V gene TRBV5-8 combines with J gene TRBJ2-1, with TRBD2 matching 8 bases. Germline values: CDR1 SGHTS, CDR2 YDEGEE. There are 20 residues in the CDR3. V was clipped by 3 bases and J by 6 bases; unmatched bases: 23. The CDR3 loop reads CASSSVGLSGGPVGSNEQFF. Here the CDR3 DNA reads TGTGCCAGCAGCTCAGTGGGGCTAAGCGGGGGTCCCGTGGGGTCCAATGAGCAGTTCTTC.

The V gene is TRBV6-1, the J gene TRBJ2-3; TRBD1 agrees at 10 bases. Germline CDR1 MNHNS, CDR2 SASEGT. CDR3 size: 15 residues. The ends lost 3 bases at V and 3 bases at J; junction bases unmatched: 3. In nucleotides, the CDR3 is TGTGCCAGCAGTGATTGGGGACAGGGGACAGATACGCAGTATTTT. Its translation is CASSDWGQGTDTQYF.

The V call is TRBV13, the J call TRBJ1-2, with 9 bases lining up with TRBD1. Germline values: CDR1 PRHDT, CDR2 FYEKMQ (reference sequence). J gave up 4 bases and V 6 bases, and 9 bases lay outside the gene matches. The CDR3 contains 15 residues. The CDR3 is CASSQTGTGLYGYTF. The CDR3, as DNA: TGTGCCAGCAGTCAGACCGGGACAGGGCTCTATGGCTACACCTTC.

The rearrangement uses TRBV6-5 and TRBJ1-3; 9 nucleotides agree with TRBD1. CDR1 and CDR2 (germline): MNHEY, SVGAGI. The junction had 7 bases not matched to a gene; V was cut back by 4 bases and J by 6 bases. This CDR3 has 15 residues. This CDR3 is CASSLPGQGLNTIYF. The CDR3 nucleotides read TGTGCCAGCAGTTTACCGGGACAGGGATTAAACACCATATATTTT.

This clone was detected once. V gene TRBV7-2 combines with J gene TRBJ2-1; D perhaps matches TRBD2 (7 bases). CDR1 is SGHTA, CDR2 FQGNSA, per germline. This CDR3 spans 14 amino acids. V was shortened by 4 bases and J by 4 bases, with 11 bases between the two germline ends. The CDR3 coding sequence is TGTGCCAGCAGCTCAGCGGGGACATACAATGAGCAGTTCTTC. It translates to CASSSAGTYNEQFF.

This sequence joins TRBV5-1 and TRBJ1-6; possible D gene TRBD1, 6 bases. Between the trimmed V and J ends, which lost 4 bases and 8 bases, there was a span of 19 bases. This CDR3 spans 16 amino acids. CDR1 and CDR2 (germline): SGHRS, YFSETQ. The CDR3 nucleotides read TGCGCCAGCAGCCCCGGGACACTAAGAGGGCATTCACCCCTCCACTTT. This gives the protein CASSPGTLRGHSPLHF.

The sample holds a few counts of this clone. A read error may produce the germline difference seen at one junction end. The genes are TRBV7-7 and TRBJ2-5; perhaps D is TRBD1 or TRBD2 (6 bases each). Germline lookup yields CDR1 SSHAT and CDR2 FNYEAQ (reference sequence). The CDR3 extends over 14 amino acids. The CDR3 reads CASSLGGRGETQYF. CDR3 nucleotides: TGTGCTAGCAGCTTAGGGGGGCGAGGAGAGACCCAGTACTTC.

V usage is TRBV15 and J usage is TRBJ1-1; D call uncertain. The CDR3 is 14 residues long. Germline V gene sequence: CDR1 LNHNV, CDR2 YYDKDF (reference sequence). The ends were cut back, 1 base at V and 6 bases at J, with 12 bases in the middle. CDR3 sequence reads: CATSRASGTAEAFF. CDR3 sequence (DNA): TGTGCCACCAGCAGAGCTTCAGGAACCGCTGAAGCTTTCTTT. The entire variable domain, with the rest obtained from reference TRBV15 and TRBJ1-1, is as follows: DAMVIQNPRYQVTQFGKPVTLSCSQTLNHNVMYWYQQKSSQAPKLLFHYYDKDFNNEADTPDNFQSRRPNTSFCFLDIRSPGLGDTAMYLCATSRASGTAEAFFGQGTRLTVV.

The rearrangement joins TRBV7-9 to TRBJ1-2; D not resolved. Trimming removed 1 base from V and 6 bases from J, with 12 bases in between. CDR1 is SEHNR, CDR2 FQNEAQ, per germline (reference sequence). CDR3 length: 14 amino acids. In DNA, the CDR3 is TGTGCCAGCAGCTTAGTCGGGGAGAAGAATGGCTACACCTTC. Its protein is CASSLVGEKNGYTF.

The chain has TRBV30 and TRBJ1-2, with D unresolved. Trimming left V 3 bases short and J 0 bases short, with 35 bases between. Germline CDR1 GTSNPN, CDR2 SVGIG (reference sequence). The CDR3 is made up of 22 amino acids. The CDR3 is CAWRNAPHLDCQAGEANYGYTF. As DNA, the CDR3 is TGTGCCTGGAGAAACGCCCCCCATCTAGACTGCCAGGCCGGGGAAGCTAACTATGGCTACACCTTC.

The rearrangement links TRBV9 to TRBJ2-1; 10 positions match TRBD2. CDR3 length: 15 amino acids. Trimming cost V 4 bases and J 8 bases; bases outside gene matches: 9. Germline-derived CDR1 and CDR2 are SGDLS and YYNGEE. The CDR3 loop reads CASSSRSGRADEQFF. CDR3 coding DNA: TGTGCCAGCAGCTCACGGAGCGGGAGGGCGGATGAGCAGTTCTTC.

This sequence joins TRBV6-5 and TRBJ1-1; 7 nucleotides align to TRBD1. This CDR3 contains 12 residues. CDR1 is MNHEY, CDR2 SVGAGI, per germline. V shed 4 bases and J 10 bases; nucleotides not matched to a gene: 6. The CDR3 DNA is TGTGCCAGCAGTTTCGACAGGGTGGGAGCTTTCTTT. This gives the protein CASSFDRVGAFF.

The J gene is TRBJ1-2, the V gene TRBV5-6; 7 bases line up with TRBD1. Losses at the gene ends were 6 bases for V and 4 bases for J; bases not matched to a gene: 9. Germline V CDR1 and CDR2: SGHDT, YYEEEE. The CDR3 runs to 14 residues. The CDR3 sequence: CASNRAGQVYGYTF. CDR3 nucleotide sequence: TGTGCCAGCAACAGGGCCGGACAGGTCTATGGCTACACCTTC.

This sequence joins TRBV19 and TRBJ1-5; D unclear. The CDR3 is 16 amino acids. With 2 bases removed from V and 0 bases from J, the gap between germline ends came to 11 bases. From germline, CDR1 is LNHDA and CDR2 SQIVND (reference sequence). The CDR3 is CASSIMGFHSNQPQHF. In DNA, the CDR3 is TGTGCCAGTAGTATAATGGGCTTCCATAGCAATCAGCCCCAGCATTTT.

The genes are TRBV6-5 and TRBJ2-2, with 14 bases aligning to TRBD2. CDR1 is MNHEY and CDR2 is SVGAGI in the germline V gene. J was trimmed by 6 bases and V by 6 bases; bases with no gene match: 3. The CDR3 is 15 amino acids. CDR3 residues: CASRKTSGRAGELFF. The CDR3 nucleotides read TGTGCCAGCAGAAAGACTAGCGGGAGGGCCGGGGAGCTGTTTTTT.

Only one count was recorded for this clone. The CDR3: CASSLVGTGPNGYTF. The CDR3 region has the DNA TGTGCCAGCAGCTTAGTTGGAACAGGGCCTAATGGCTACACCTTC. The rearrangement joins TRBV5-4 to TRBJ1-2; a possible D gene is TRBD1 (6 bases). The germline CDR1 and CDR2 sequences are SGHNT and YYREEE (reference sequence). V shed 2 bases and J shed 6 bases, with 17 bases lying between them. The CDR3 is 15 amino acids.

The chain links TRBV5-4 to TRBJ2-1, with D possibly being TRBD2 (6 bases). The germline V and J ends were trimmed by 3 bases and 5 bases, with 15 bases remaining between them. This CDR3 is built from 15 residues. Germline V gene sequence: CDR1 SGHNT, CDR2 YYREEE (reference sequence). The CDR3 DNA reads TGTGCCAGCAGCTGGGGGAGTGGAGGGAACAATGAGCAGTTCTTC. Translating gives CASSWGSGGNNEQFF.

This chain joins TRBV29-1 and TRBJ1-2; 7 nucleotides match TRBD1. The CDR3 totals 13 residues. The trim removed 6 bases at V and 2 bases at J, leaving 6 bases unmatched. CDR1 and CDR2 from the germline V gene are SQVTM and ANQGSEA. The CDR3 DNA sequence: TGCAGCGTGGGAACGGGACAGAACTATGGCTACACCTTC. It yields the protein CSVGTGQNYGYTF.